This T cell receptor beta chain was retrieved from a study of T cells in Graves' hyperthyroidism and ophthalmopathy. About the study: Peripheral blood samples were taken at initial diagnosis, prior to any treatment.

The length of the CDR3 is 12 residues. J lost 9 bases, V lost 3 bases, and 7 bases had no gene match. CDR1 and CDR2 from the germline V gene are DFQATT and SNEGSKA (reference sequence). Study results and limitations: Median prediction lead before ophthalmopathy onset was 6.5 to 7 months with the model.

RNA transcripts served as the template for amplifying TCR beta CDR3 regions. First-round RT-PCR with HTBI primers amplified the TCR CDR3 region. TCRdb reanalysed the multiplex PCR reads using MiXCR and keeps one entry per CDR3 protein. The data contain hundreds of thousands of distinct CDR3 sequences, approximately 13% of them singletons. This clonotype occurred a few times. Its antigen is not known. Patients showing uncontrolled infection, other autoimmune disease, pregnancy or lactation were ineligible. The specimen sequenced was blood. This clonotype originated in a woman under 30 with Graves' hyperthyroidism. The chain links TRBV20-1 to TRBJ1-2; 7 bases line up with TRBD1. In nucleotides, the CDR3 is TGCAGTGCTAGCTTTGACAGGGAGAGCTACACCTTC. This sequence encodes CSASFDRESYTF.